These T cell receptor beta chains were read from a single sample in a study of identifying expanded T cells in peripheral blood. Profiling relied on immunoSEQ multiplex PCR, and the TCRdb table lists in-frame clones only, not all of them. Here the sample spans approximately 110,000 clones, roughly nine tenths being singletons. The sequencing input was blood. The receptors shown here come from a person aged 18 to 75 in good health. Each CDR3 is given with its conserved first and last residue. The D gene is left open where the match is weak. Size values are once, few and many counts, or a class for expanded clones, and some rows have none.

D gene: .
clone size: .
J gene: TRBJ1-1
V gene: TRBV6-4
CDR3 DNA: TGTGCCAGCAGTCCGGACAGTAGTAGGTTCACTGAAGCTTTCTTT
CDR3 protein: CASSPDSSRFTEAFF

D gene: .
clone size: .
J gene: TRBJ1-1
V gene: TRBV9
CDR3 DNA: TGTGCCAGCAGCGTAGACGGACCTAACACTGAAGCTTTCTTT
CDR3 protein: CASSVDGPNTEAFF

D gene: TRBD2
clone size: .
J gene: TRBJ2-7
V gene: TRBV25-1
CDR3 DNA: TGTGCCAGCAGCGGACTAGCGGGGAGCTCCTACGAGCAGTACTTC
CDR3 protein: CASSGLAGSSYEQYF

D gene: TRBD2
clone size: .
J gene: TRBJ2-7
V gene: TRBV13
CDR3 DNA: TGTGCCAGCAGCGGACGGACTAGCGGTGCCTCCTACGAGCAGTACTTC
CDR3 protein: CASSGRTSGASYEQYF

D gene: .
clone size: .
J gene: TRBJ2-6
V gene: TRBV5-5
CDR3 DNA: TGTGCCAGCAGCTTCGCTGGGGCCAACGTCCTGACTTTC
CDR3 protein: CASSFAGANVLTF

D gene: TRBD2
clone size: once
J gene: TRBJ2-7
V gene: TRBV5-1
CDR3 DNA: TGCGCCAGCAGCTTGACGGGGAGGGAATACGAGCAGTACTTC
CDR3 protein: CASSLTGREYEQYF

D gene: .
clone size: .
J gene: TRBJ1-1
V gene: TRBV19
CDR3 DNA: TGTGCCAGTAGTGGGGAGTCGGGAAGCACTGAAGCTTTCTTT
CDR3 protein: CASSGESGSTEAFF

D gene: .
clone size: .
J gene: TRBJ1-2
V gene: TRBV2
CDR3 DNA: TGTGCCAGCAGTGAGTGGGTGAGACAGGAGGTTTGGGAGGATGGCTACACCTTC
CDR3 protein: CASSEWVRQEVWEDGYTF

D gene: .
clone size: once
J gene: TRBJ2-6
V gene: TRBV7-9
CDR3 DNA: TGTGCCAGCAGCTTATTAGTGGGTACTGGGGCCAACGTCCTGACTTTC
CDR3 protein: CASSLLVGTGANVLTF

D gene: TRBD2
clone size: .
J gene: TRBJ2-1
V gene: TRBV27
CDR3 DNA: TGTGCCAGCAAGACGCCGGGACTAGCGACCAATGAGCAGTTCTTC
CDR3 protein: CASKTPGLATNEQFF

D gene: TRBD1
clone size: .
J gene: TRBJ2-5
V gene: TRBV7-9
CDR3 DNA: TGTGCCAGCAGCCCCGGGACAGTCCGGGAGACCCAGTACTTC
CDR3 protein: CASSPGTVRETQYF

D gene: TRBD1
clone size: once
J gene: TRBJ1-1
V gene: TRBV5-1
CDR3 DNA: TGCGCCAGCAGCTCCTCAACAGGGGGTGTTGAGGTCGCTTTCTTT
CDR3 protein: CASSSSTGGVEVAFF

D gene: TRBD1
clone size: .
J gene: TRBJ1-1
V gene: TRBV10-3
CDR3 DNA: TGTGCCATCAGTGGTCGGACAGGGGGAACGAACACTGAAGCTTTCTTT
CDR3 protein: CAISGRTGGTNTEAFF

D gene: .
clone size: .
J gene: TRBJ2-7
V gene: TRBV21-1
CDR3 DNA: TGTGCCAGCGGAATCGCGGCAGTATACGAGCAGTACTTC
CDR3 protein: CASGIAAVYEQYF

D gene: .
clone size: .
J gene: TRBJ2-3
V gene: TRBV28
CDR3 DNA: TGTGCCAGCAGAAATACAGATACGCAGTATTTT
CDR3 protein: CASRNTDTQYF

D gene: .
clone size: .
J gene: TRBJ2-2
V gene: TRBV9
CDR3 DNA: TGTGCCAGCAGCGGAACAGTTACCCCGAACACCGGGGAGCTGTTTTTT
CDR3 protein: CASSGTVTPNTGELFF

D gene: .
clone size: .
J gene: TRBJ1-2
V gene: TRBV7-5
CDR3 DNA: TGTGCCAGAAGCTTTGTAGGGCCCAGAGGCTACACCTTC
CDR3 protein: CARSFVGPRGYTF

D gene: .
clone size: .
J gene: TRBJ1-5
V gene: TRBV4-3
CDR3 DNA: TGCGCCAGCAGCCAAGATAATAGCAATCAGCCCCAGCATTTT
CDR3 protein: CASSQDNSNQPQHF

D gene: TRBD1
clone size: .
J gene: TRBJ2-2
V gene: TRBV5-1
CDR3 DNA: TGCGCCAGCAGCGCCGCCGGGACAGCGAACACCGGGGAGCTGTTTTTT
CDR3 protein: CASSAAGTANTGELFF

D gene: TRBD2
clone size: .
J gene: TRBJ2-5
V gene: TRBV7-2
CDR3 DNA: TGTGCCAGCAGCTTAGGTCCCCCTAGCGGGGTCGAGACCCAGTACTTC
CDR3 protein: CASSLGPPSGVETQYF

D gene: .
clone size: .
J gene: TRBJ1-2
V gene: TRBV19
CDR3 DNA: TGTGCCAGTAGTATAGATCGAGGCTATGGCTACACCTTC
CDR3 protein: CASSIDRGYGYTF

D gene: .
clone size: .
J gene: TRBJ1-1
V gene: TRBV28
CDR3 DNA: TGTGCCAGCAGTCCCGTACAGAGTTCCACTGAAGCTTTCTTT
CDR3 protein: CASSPVQSSTEAFF

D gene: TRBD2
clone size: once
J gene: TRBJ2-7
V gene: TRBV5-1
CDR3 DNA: TGCGCCAGCAGCTTGGGCCTAGCGGGAGCTAGCGAGCAGTACTTC
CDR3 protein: CASSLGLAGASEQYF

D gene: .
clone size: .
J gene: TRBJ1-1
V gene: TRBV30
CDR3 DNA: TGTGCCTGGAGAAGGCAGGGTATCACTGAAGCTTTCTTT
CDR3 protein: CAWRRQGITEAFF

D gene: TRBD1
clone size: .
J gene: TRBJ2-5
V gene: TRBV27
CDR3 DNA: TGTGCCAGGACGGACAGGGGGTCCCAGGAGACCCAGTACTTC
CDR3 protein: CARTDRGSQETQYF

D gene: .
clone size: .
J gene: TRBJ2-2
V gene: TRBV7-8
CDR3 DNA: TGTGCCAGCAGCTTAGCGATTGGTGCGAACACCGGGGAGCTGTTTTTT
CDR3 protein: CASSLAIGANTGELFF

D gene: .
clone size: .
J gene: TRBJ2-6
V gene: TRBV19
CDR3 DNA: TGTGCCAGTAGTATGGTTGGGAGAGGCTCTGGGGCCAACGTCCTGACTTTC
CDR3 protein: CASSMVGRGSGANVLTF

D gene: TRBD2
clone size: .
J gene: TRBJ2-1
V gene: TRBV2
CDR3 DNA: TGTGCCAGCAGTTCCTCCGCGGGGGGGCCGTGGGAGCAGTTCTTC
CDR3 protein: CASSSSAGGPWEQFF

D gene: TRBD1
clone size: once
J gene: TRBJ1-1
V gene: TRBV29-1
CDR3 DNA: TGCAGCGTTGTGGGGGGACAGGGTGGAATGAACACTGAAGCTTTCTTT
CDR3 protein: CSVVGGQGGMNTEAFF

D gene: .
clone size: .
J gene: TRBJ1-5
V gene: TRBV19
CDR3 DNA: TGTGCCAGCCATGTCATAAGGGGAGGGAGCAATCAGCCCCAGCATTTT
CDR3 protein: CASHVIRGGSNQPQHF

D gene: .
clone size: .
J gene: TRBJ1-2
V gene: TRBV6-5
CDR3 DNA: TGTGCCAGCAGTTACGACCCGAGGACCTATGGCTACACCTTC
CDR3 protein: CASSYDPRTYGYTF

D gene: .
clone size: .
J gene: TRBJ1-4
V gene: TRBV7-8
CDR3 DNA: TGTGCCAGCAGCTTAGGGACAGTTAATGAAAAACTGTTTTTT
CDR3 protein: CASSLGTVNEKLFF

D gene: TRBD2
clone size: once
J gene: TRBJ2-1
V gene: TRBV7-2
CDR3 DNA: TGTGCCAGCAGCTTAACTAGCGATGAGCAGTTCTTC
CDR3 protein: CASSLTSDEQFF

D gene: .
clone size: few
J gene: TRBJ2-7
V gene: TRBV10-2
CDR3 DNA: TGCGCCAGCAATGTGGACGAGCAGTACTTC
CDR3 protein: CASNVDEQYF

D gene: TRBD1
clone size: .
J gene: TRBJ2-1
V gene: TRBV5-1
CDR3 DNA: TGCGCCAGCAGCTTAACGGACAGGGCGAGGAATGAGCAGTTCTTC
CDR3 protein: CASSLTDRARNEQFF

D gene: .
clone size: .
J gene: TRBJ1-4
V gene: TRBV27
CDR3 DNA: TGTGCCAGCAGTTGGGATCGGACTAATGAAAAACTGTTTTTT
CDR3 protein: CASSWDRTNEKLFF

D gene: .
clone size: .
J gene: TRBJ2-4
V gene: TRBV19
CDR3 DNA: TGTGCCAGTAGTATAAACCCCAAAAACATTCAGTACTTC
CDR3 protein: CASSINPKNIQYF

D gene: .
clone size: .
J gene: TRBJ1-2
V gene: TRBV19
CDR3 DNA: TGTGCCAGTAGTCAAGAGTCCCCTGTTAACTATGGCTACACCTTC
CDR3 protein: CASSQESPVNYGYTF

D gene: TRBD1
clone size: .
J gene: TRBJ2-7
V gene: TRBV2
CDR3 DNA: TGTGCCAGCAGTGGATACCGGGACAGGTCCTACGAGCAGTACTTC
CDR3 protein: CASSGYRDRSYEQYF

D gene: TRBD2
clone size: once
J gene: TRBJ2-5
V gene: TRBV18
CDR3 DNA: TGTGCCAGCTCACCGCTGGCGGGAGCTTGGACCCAGTACTTC
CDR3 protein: CASSPLAGAWTQYF

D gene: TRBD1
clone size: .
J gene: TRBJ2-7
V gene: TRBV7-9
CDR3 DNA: TGTGCCAGCAGCCCAGAGTGGACAGGGCCCTACGAGCAGTACTTC
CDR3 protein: CASSPEWTGPYEQYF